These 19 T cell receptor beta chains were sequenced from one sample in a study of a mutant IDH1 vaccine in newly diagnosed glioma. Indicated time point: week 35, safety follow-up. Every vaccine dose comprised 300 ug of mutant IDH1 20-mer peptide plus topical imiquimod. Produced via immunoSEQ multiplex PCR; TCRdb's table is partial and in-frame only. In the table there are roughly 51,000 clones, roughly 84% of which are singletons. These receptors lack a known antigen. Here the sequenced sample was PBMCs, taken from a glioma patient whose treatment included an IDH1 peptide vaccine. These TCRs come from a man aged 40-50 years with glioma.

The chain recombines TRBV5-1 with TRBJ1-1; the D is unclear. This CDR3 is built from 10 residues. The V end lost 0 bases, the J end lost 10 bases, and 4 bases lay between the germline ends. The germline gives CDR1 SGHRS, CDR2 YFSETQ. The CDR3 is CASSLDRAFF. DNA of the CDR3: TGCGCCAGCAGCTTGGATAGAGCTTTCTTT.

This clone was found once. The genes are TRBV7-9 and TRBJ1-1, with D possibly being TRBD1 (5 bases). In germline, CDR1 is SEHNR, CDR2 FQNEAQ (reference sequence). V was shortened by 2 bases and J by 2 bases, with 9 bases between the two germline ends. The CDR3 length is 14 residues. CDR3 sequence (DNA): TGTGCCAGCAGCTTATATCAGGGTAACACTGAAGCTTTCTTT. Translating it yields CASSLYQGNTEAFF.

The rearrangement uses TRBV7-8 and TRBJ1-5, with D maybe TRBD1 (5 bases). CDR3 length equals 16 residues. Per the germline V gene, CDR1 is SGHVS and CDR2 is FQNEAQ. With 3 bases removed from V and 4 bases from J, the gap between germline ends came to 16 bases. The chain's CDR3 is CASSFGGDLRNQPQHF. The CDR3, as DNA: TGTGCCAGCAGCTTCGGTGGGGACCTCAGAAATCAGCCCCAGCATTTT.

The CDR3 sequence: CASSFTGGYEQYF. In nucleotides, the CDR3 is TGTGCCAGCAGCTTCACGGGGGGCTACGAGCAGTACTTC. The chain combines TRBV5-6 with TRBJ2-7, with 7 bases lining up with TRBD2. Trimming at V came to 2 bases and at J to 3 bases, leaving 2 bases not matched to a gene. CDR1 SGHDT and CDR2 YYEEEE come from the germline V gene. There are 13 residues in the CDR3.

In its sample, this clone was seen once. CDR3 region: CASSSGGGMYNSPLHF. As DNA, the CDR3 is TGCGCCAGCAGCTCCGGAGGGGGAATGTATAATTCACCCCTCCACTTT. The gene calls are TRBV5-1 and TRBJ1-6; a possible D gene is TRBD1 (6 bases). There are 16 residues in the CDR3. Trimming removed 3 bases from V and 4 bases from J, with 14 bases in between. Germline V gives CDR1 SGHRS, CDR2 YFSETQ.

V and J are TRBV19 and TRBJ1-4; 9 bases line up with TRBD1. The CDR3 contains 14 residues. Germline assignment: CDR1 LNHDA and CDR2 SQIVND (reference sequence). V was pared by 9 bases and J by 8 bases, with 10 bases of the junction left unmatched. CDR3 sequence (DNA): TGTGCCAGCAAGGTGGACAGGGGACAGGAAAAACTGTTTTTT. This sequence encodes CASKVDRGQEKLFF.

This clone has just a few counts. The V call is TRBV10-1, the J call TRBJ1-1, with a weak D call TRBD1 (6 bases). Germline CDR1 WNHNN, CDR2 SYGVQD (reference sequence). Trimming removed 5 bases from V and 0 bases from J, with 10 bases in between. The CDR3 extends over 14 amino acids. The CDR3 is CASSLDSVNTEAFF. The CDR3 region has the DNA TGCGCCAGCAGTTTGGACAGCGTGAACACTGAAGCTTTCTTT.

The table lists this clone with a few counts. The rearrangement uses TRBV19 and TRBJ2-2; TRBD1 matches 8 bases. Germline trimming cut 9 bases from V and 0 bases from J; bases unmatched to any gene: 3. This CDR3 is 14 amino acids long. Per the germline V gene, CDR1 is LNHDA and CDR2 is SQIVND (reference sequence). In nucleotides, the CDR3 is TGTGCCAGCGGACAGGGCCCGAACACCGGGGAGCTGTTTTTT. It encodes CASGQGPNTGELFF.

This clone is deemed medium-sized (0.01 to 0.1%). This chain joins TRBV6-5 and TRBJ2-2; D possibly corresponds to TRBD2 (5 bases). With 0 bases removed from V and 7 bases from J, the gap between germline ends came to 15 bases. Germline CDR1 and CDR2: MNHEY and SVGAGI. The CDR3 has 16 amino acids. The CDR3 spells CASSYSPSSEIGELFF. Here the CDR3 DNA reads TGTGCCAGCAGTTACTCCCCTAGCAGCGAGATCGGGGAGCTGTTTTTT.

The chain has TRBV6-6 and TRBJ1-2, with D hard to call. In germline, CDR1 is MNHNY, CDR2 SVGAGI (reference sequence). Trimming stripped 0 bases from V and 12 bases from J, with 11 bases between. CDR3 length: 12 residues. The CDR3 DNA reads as TGTGCCAGCAGTTACTCTGAGGGATGGAACACCTTC. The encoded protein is CASSYSEGWNTF.

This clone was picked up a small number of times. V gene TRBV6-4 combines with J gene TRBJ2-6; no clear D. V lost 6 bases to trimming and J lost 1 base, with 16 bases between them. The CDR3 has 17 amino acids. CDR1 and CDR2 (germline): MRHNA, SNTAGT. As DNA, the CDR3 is TGTGCCAGCAGCCCCGAATCCGAAGTATCTGGGGCCAACGTCCTGACTTTC. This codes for CASSPESEVSGANVLTF.

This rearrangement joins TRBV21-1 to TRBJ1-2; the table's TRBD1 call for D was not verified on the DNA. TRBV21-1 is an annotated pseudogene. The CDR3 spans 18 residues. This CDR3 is CASRKGAGTGRLNYGYTF. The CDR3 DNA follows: TGTGCCAGCAGGAAGGGTGCCGGGACAGGGAGGCTAAACTATGGCTACACCTTC.

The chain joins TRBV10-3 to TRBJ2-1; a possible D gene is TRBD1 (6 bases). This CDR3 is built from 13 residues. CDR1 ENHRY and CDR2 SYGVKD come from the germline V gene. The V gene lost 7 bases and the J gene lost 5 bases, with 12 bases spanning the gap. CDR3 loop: CAINTQGNNEQFF. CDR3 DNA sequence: TGTGCCATCAACACCCAGGGGAACAATGAGCAGTTCTTC.

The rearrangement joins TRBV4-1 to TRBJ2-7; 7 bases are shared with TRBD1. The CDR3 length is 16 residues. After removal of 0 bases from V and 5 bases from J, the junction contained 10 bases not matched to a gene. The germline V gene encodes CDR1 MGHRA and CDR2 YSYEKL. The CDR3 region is CASSQDDGTASHEQYF. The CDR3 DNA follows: TGCGCCAGCAGCCAAGATGATGGGACAGCGTCCCACGAGCAGTACTTC.

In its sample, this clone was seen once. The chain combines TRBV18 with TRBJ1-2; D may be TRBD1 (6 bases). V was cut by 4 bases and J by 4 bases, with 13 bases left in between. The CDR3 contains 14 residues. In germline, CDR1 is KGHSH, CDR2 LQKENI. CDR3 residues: CASSQTGTIYGYTF. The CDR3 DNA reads TGTGCCAGCTCACAAACCGGGACAATCTATGGCTACACCTTC.

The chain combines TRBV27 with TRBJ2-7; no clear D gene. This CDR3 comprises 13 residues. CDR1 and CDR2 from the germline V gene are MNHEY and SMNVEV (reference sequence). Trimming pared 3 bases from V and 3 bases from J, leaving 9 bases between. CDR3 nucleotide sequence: TGTGCCAGCAGTTTGTATATGGGCTACGAGCAGTACTTC. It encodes CASSLYMGYEQYF.

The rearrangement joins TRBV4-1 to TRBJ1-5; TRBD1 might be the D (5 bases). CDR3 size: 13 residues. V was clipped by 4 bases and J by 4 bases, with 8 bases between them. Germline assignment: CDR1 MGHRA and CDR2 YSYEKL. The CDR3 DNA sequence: TGCGCCAGCAGCCGACAGATAAATCAGCCCCAGCATTTT. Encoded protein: CASSRQINQPQHF.

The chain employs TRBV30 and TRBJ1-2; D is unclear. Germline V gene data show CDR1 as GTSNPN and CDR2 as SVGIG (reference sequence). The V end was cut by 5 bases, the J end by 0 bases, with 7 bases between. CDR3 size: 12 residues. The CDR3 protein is CAWSPANYGYTF. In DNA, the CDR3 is TGTGCCTGGTCCCCCGCTAACTATGGCTACACCTTC.

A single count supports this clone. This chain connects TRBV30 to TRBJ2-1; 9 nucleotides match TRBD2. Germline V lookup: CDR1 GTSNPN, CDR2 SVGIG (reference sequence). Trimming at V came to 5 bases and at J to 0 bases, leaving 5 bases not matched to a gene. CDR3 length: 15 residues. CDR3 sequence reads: CAWGPAGGSYNEQFF. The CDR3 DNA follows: TGTGCCTGGGGGCCAGCGGGGGGCTCCTACAATGAGCAGTTCTTC.